Listed below are T cell receptor beta chains from one sample, sequenced in a study of blood T cell repertoires in COVID-19. The method was immunoSEQ multiplex PCR; TCRdb's version includes in-frame clones alone and lacks a portion of them. The data hold 200,000 to 250,000 clones, with 65% to 85% observed a single time. The sequenced sample was PBMCs or T cells enriched from blood (not recorded which). All receptors come from a woman in her fifties or sixties who had recovered from COVID-19. Both conserved end residues are part of each CDR3. D genes are given only for firm matches. The size of a clone is reported for some rows only, either as once, few or many, or as a class for expanded clones.

clone_size	v_call	d_call	j_call	cdr3_nt	cdr3_aa
.	TRBV19	.	TRBJ1-5	TGTGCCAGTGGTGCCGCTCACAGTAGTAGCAATCAGCCCCAGCATTTT	CASGAAHSSSNQPQHF
.	TRBV3-1/TRBV3-2	TRBD2	TRBJ2-3	TGTGCCAGCAGCCAAGATCCCGGCGGGAGACCAGATACGCAGTATTTT	CASSQDPGGRPDTQYF
.	TRBV25-1	.	TRBJ1-4	TGTGCCAGCCGAAGGAGCGCGGGAACAACTAATGAAAAACTGTTTTTT	CASRRSAGTTNEKLFF
.	TRBV10-3	.	TRBJ1-1	TGTGCCATCAGTGAGTCGAAGCTAGAAGCTTTCTTT	CAISESKLEAFF
.	TRBV21-1	.	TRBJ1-2	TGTGCCAGCAGCAAAGTGGGCAACAGGGGTAATGGCTACACCTTC	CASSKVGNRGNGYTF
.	TRBV5-1	.	TRBJ2-3	TGCGCCAGCAGCTTGGAGCTCTTGGATACGCAGTATTTT	CASSLELLDTQYF
.	TRBV6-2/TRBV6-3	.	TRBJ1-1	TGTGCCAGCAGTTTGGACACTCCGAACCTGGTTAAAGCTTTCTTT	CASSLDTPNLVKAFF
few	TRBV3-1/TRBV3-2	TRBD2	TRBJ2-5	TGTGCCAGCAGCCAACGCGGACTAGCGGGGGGGATTGGCGAGACCCAGTACTTC	CASSQRGLAGGIGETQYF
.	TRBV5-6	.	TRBJ1-1	TGTGCCAGCAGCTTTGGGGCGGACGGTGAAGCTTTCTTT	CASSFGADGEAFF
few	TRBV7-9	.	TRBJ1-1	TGTGCCAGCAACCAAGCGACAGGAGACACTGAAGCTTTCTTT	CASNQATGDTEAFF
.	TRBV6-6	TRBD2	TRBJ2-3	TGTGCCAGCAGACGCGGGAGGGCTAGCACAGATACGCAGTATTTT	CASRRGRASTDTQYF
few	TRBV7-3	TRBD1	TRBJ1-6	TGTGCCAGCAGTACAGGGGGCACGTCCTCACCCCTCCACTTT	CASSTGGTSSPLHF
.	TRBV5-1	.	TRBJ2-7	TGCGCCAGCAGGGAATCACTCGGACAGAGCTCCTACGAGCAGTACTTC	CASRESLGQSSYEQYF
once	TRBV25-1	.	TRBJ2-1	TGTGCCAGCAGTGACTCTAATGAGCAGTTCTTC	CASSDSNEQFF
.	TRBV15	TRBD1	TRBJ1-5	TGTGCCACCAGGAGGGGGGACAGGGGGGAACGTAGGAATCAGCCCCAGCATTTT	CATRRGDRGERRNQPQHF
.	TRBV12-3/TRBV12-4	TRBD1	TRBJ1-2	TGTGCCACCAGACAGGGGTCGTTCTATGGCTACACCTTC	CATRQGSFYGYTF
.	TRBV10-3	TRBD1	TRBJ1-1	TGTGCCATCAGACAACCTGGACAGGGTAGGAATACTGAAGCTTTCTTT	CAIRQPGQGRNTEAFF
.	TRBV7-9	TRBD2	TRBJ2-1	TGTGCCAGCAGCTTAGAAGGACTAGCGGGAGTGGTCTACAATGAGCAGTTCTTC	CASSLEGLAGVVYNEQFF